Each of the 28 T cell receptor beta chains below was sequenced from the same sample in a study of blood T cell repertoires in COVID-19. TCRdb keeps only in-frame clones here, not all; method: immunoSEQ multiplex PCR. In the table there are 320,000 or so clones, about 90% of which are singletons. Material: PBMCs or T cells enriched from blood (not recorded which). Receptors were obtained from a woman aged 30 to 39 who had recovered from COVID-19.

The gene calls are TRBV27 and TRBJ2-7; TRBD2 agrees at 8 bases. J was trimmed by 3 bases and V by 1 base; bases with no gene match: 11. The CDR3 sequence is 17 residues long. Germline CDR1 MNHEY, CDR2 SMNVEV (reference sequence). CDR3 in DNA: TGTGCCAGCAGTTTATTCGGGGGGGGACCCCCATACTACGAGCAGTACTTC. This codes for CASSLFGGGPPYYEQYF.

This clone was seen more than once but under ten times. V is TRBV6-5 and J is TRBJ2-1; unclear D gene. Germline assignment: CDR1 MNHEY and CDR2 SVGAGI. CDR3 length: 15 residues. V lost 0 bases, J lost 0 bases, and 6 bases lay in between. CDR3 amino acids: CASSYSLSSYNEQFF. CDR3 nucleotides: TGTGCCAGCAGTTACTCCCTGAGCTCCTACAATGAGCAGTTCTTC.

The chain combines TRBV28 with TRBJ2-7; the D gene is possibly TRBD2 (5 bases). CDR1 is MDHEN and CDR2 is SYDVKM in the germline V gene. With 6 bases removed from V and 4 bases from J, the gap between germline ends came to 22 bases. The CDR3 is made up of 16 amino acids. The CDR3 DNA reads TGTGCCAGCAGGCTAGCTCCGGACGTGAATCTTTACGAGCAGTACTTC. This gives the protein CASRLAPDVNLYEQYF.

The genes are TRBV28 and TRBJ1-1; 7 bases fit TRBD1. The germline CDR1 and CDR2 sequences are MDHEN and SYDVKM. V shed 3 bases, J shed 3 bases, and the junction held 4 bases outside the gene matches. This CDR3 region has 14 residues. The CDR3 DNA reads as TGTGCCAGCAGTTTTGACCAGGGGGACACTGAAGCTTTCTTT. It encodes CASSFDQGDTEAFF.

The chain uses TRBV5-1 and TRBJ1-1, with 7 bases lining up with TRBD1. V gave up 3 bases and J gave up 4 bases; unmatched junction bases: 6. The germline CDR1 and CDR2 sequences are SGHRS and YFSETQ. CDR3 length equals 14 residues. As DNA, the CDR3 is TGCGCCAGCAGCTCACAGGGGCCGACCACTGAAGCTTTCTTT. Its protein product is CASSSQGPTTEAFF.

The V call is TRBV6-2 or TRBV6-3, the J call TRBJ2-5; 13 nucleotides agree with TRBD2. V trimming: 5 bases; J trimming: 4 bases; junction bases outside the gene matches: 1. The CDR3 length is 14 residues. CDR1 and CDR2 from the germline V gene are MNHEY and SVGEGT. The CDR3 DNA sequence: TGTGCCAGCAGTAGGACTAGCGGGAGAGAGACCCAGTACTTC. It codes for CASSRTSGRETQYF.

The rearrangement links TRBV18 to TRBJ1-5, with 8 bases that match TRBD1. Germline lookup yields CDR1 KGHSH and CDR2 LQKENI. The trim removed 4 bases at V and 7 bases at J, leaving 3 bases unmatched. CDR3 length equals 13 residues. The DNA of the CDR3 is TGTGCCAGCTCACTACAGGGGGAGCAGCCCCAGCATTTT. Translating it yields CASSLQGEQPQHF.

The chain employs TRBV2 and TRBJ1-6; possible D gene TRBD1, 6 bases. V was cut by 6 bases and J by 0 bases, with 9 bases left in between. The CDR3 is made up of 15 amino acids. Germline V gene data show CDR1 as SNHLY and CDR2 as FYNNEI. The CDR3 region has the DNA TGTGCCAGCAGAGAGGACAGCTCCTATAATTCACCCCTCCACTTT. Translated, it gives CASREDSSYNSPLHF.

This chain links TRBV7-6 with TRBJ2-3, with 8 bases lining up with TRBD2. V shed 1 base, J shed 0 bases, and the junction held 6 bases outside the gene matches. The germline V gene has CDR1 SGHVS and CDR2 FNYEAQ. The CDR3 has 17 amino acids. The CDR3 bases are TGTGCCAGCAGCTTAGGCGGGGGGCGTCCTAGCACAGATACGCAGTATTTT. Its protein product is CASSLGGGRPSTDTQYF.

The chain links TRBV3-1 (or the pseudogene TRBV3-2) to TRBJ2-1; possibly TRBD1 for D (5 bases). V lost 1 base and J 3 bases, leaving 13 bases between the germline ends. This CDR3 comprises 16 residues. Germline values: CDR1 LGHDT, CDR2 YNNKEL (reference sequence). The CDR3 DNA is TGTGCCAGCAGCCAAGTCGCCAGGGTACTCTACAATGAGCAGTTCTTC. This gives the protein CASSQVARVLYNEQFF.

In DNA form, the CDR3 reads TGTGCTAGTGGTTTGGCTTCAAGCGGGGGGAATTACAATGAGCAGTTCTTC. Translating gives CASGLASSGGNYNEQFF. The chain links TRBV12-5 to TRBJ2-1; 9 nucleotides agree with TRBD2. The CDR3 has 17 amino acids. Germline CDR1 is LGHNT and CDR2 is FRNRAP. Trimming at V came to 1 base and at J to 4 bases, leaving 8 bases not matched to a gene. The full variable domain, with the rest looked up from reference TRBV12-5 and TRBJ2-1, is DARVTQTPRHKVTEMGQEVTMRCQPILGHNTVFWYRQTMMQGLELLAYFRNRAPLDDSGMPKDRFSAEMPDATLATLKIQPSEPRDSAVYFCASGLASSGGNYNEQFFGPGTRLTVL.

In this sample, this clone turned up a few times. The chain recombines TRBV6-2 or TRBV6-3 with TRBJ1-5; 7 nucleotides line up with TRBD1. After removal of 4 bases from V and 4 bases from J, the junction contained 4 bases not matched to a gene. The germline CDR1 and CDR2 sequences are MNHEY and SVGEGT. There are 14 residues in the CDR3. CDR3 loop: CASSLAGGNQPQHF. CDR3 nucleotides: TGTGCCAGCAGTTTAGCAGGGGGTAATCAGCCCCAGCATTTT.

The CDR3 loop reads CASSPYGPGGSYEQYF. The CDR3 DNA sequence: TGTGCCAGCTCACCATATGGGCCAGGGGGTTCCTACGAGCAGTACTTC. The chain links TRBV18 to TRBJ2-7; 7 bases line up with TRBD1. Trimming cost V 2 bases and J 1 base; bases outside gene matches: 8. This CDR3 contains 16 residues. Germline V gives CDR1 KGHSH, CDR2 LQKENI.

The CDR3 bases are TGTGCCTGGAGTGTAAAGGCAGGGGGAGGCGAAAAACTGTTTTTT. Its protein is CAWSVKAGGGEKLFF. The chain joins TRBV30 to TRBJ1-4; TRBD1 matches at 7 bases. The CDR3 consists of 15 residues. V lost 0 bases to trimming and J lost 8 bases; unmatched junction nucleotides: 9. Germline V gives CDR1 GTSNPN, CDR2 SVGIG (reference sequence).

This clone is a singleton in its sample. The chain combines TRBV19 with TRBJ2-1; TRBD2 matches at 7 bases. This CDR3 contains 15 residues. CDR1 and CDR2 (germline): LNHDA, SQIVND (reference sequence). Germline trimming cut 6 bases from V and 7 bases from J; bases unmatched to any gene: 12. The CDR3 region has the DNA TGTGCCAGTAGAGTCCACTTGGGCGGGGGAAATGAGCAGTTCTTC. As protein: CASRVHLGGGNEQFF.

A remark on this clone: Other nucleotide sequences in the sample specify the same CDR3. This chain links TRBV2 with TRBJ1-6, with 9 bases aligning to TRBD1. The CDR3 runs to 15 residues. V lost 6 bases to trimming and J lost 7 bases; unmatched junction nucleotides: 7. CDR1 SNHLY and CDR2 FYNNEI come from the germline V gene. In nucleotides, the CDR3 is TGTGCCAGCAGCTCTTCCGGGACAGGGAATTCACCCCTCCACTTT. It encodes CASSSSGTGNSPLHF. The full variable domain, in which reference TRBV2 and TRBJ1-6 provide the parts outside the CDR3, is EPEVTQTPSHQVTQMGQEVILRCVPISNHLYFYWYRQILGQKVEFLVSFYNNEISEKSEIFDDQFSVERPDGSNFTLKIRSTKLEDSAMYFCASSSSGTGNSPLHFGNGTRLTVT.

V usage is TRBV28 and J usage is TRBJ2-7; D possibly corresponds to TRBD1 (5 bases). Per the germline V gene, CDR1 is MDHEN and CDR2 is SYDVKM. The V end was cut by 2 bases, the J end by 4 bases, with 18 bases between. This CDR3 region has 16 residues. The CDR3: CASSLTVGSGQYEQYF. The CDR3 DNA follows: TGTGCCAGCAGTTTAACCGTCGGTTCAGGGCAATACGAGCAGTACTTC.

CDR3 in amino acids: CASSPRGGSPEAFF. CDR3 coding DNA: TGTGCCAGCAGCCCTCGGGGAGGATCCCCTGAAGCTTTCTTT. The chain carries TRBV5-4 and TRBJ1-1; D is undetermined. This CDR3 is 14 amino acids long. Trimming removed 4 bases from V and 6 bases from J, with 16 bases in between. Germline CDR1 is SGHNT and CDR2 is YYREEE (reference sequence).

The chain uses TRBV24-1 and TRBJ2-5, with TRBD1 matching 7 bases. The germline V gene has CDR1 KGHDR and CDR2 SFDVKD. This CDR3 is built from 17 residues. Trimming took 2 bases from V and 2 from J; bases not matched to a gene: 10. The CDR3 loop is CATSDYIGTAGQETQYF. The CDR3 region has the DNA TGTGCCACCAGTGATTATATCGGGACAGCTGGACAAGAGACCCAGTACTTC.

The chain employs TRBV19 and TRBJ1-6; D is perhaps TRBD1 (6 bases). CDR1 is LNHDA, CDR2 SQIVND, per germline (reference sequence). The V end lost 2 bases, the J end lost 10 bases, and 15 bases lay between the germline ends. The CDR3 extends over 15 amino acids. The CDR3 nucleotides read TGTGCCAGTAGTATACACCGGGGGGCAGAGTCACCCCTCCACTTT. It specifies CASSIHRGAESPLHF.

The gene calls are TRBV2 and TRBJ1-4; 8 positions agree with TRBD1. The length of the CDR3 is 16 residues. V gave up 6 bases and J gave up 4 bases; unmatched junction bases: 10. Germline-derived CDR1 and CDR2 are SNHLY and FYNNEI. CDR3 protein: CASSPRGQVINEKLFF. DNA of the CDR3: TGTGCCAGCAGCCCCCGGGGACAGGTTATTAATGAAAAACTGTTTTTT.

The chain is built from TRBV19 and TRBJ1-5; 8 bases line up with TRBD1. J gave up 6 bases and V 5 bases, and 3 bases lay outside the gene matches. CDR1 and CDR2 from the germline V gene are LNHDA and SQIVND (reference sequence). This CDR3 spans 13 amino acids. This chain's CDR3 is CASSGQGGQPQHF. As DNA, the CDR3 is TGTGCCAGTAGTGGACAGGGAGGTCAGCCCCAGCATTTT. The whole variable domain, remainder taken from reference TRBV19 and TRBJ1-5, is DGGITQSPKYLFRKEGQNVTLSCEQNLNHDAMYWYRQDPGQGLRLIYYSQIVNDFQKGDIAEGYSVSREKKESFPLTVTSAQKNPTAFYLCASSGQGGQPQHFGDGTRLSIL.

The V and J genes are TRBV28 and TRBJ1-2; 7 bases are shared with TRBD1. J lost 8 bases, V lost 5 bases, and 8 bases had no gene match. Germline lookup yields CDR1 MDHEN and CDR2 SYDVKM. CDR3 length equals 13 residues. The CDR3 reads CASSIGTVRGYTF. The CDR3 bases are TGTGCCAGCAGTATCGGGACAGTACGAGGCTACACCTTC.

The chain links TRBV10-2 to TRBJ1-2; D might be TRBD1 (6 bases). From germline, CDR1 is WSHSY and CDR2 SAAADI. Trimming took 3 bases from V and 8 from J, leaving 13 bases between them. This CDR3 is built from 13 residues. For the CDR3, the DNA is TGCGCCAGCAGTGACTCGCACAGGGACGGCTACACCTTC. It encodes CASSDSHRDGYTF.

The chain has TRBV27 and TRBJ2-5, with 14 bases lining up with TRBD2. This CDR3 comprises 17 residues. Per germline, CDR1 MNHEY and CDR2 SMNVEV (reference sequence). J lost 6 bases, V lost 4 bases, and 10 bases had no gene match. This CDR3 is CASSSTSGGAGLKTQYF. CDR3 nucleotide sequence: TGTGCCAGCAGTTCGACTAGCGGGGGGGCCGGTCTGAAGACCCAGTACTTC.

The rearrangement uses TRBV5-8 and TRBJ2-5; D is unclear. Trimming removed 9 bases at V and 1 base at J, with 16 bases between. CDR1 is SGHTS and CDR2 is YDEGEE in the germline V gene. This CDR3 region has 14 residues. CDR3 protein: CATRRPTAQETQYF. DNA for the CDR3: TGTGCCACCAGGCGCCCAACCGCCCAAGAGACCCAGTACTTC.

The CDR3 protein is CASSAEEAGSNQPQHF. The CDR3 DNA sequence: TGTGCCAGCAGTGCAGAGGAAGCGGGGAGTAATCAGCCCCAGCATTTT. The rearrangement links TRBV28 to TRBJ1-5; D is uncertain. CDR3 size: 16 residues. The germline CDR1 and CDR2 sequences are MDHEN and SYDVKM. The V end lost 5 bases, the J end lost 4 bases, and 18 bases lay between the germline ends.

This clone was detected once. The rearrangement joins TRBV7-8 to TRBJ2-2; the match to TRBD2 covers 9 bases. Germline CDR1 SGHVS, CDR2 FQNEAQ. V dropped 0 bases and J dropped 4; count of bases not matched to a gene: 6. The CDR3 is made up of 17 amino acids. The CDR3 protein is CASSLASGGIFTGELFF. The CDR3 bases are TGTGCCAGCAGCTTAGCGAGCGGGGGGATCTTCACCGGGGAGCTGTTTTTT.